This T cell receptor (beta chain) was sequenced in a study of blood T cells in healthy people across ages. Across the study: Per every two T cells, about one barcoded beta molecule was captured by template switching.

The second PCR ran roughly 7 to 12 cycles with a sample-barcoded 5' primer and J-beta primers. TCRdb independently ran MiXCR on the 5' RACE reads; one entry per CDR3 protein. In the table there are hundreds of thousands of distinct CDR3 sequences, about 51% of which are singletons. Each donor gave ten milliliters of peripheral blood. This CDR3 region has 12 residues. The sample comprised blood. This clonotype originated in a woman aged 80 or over in good health. This chain uses TRBV21-1 with TRBJ2-7; no DNA check was done on the table's D call, TRBD2. TRBV21-1 is deemed a pseudogene. The chain's CDR3 is CASPMGDYEQYF. The CDR3 DNA reads as TGTGCCAGCCCTATGGGAGACTACGAGCAGTACTTC.